The clone carrying this T cell receptor (beta chain) was observed many times. What it binds is unknown. These data are taken from a study of Graves' ophthalmopathy and Graves' hyperthyroidism. The TCR beta CDR3 regions underwent amplification from RNA transcripts. An initial RT-PCR round employing HTBI primers preceded a second-round multiplex PCR. TCRdb re-called the multiplex PCR reads through MiXCR, storing one row per CDR3 protein. The data hold hundreds of thousands of distinct CDR3 sequences, with approximately 39% observed a single time. Having ophthalmopathy, the donors showed moderate-to-severe activity, CAS ≥3 and NOSPECS ≥4, with disease lasting under 3 months. Approximately 10 ml of fresh blood yielded the PBMCs by density gradient. Whole-study findings and limits: In separating ophthalmopathy from stable hyperthyroidism, a 13-signature model achieved about 91% sensitivity and 70% to 83% specificity. The model predicted ophthalmopathy progression with around 69% sensitivity and around 72% specificity.

V lost 0 bases and J 1 base, leaving 13 bases between the germline ends. The CDR3 is 16 amino acids. Per the germline V gene, CDR1 is SGDLS and CDR2 is YYNGEE. The chain has TRBV9 and TRBJ2-5; possibly TRBD1 for D (6 bases). The sample consisted of peripheral blood. The source is an adult man with Graves' ophthalmopathy. CDR3 protein: CASSVDGRGPQETQYF. CDR3 nucleotides: TGTGCCAGCAGCGTAGATGGCAGGGGCCCCCAAGAGACCCAGTACTTC.